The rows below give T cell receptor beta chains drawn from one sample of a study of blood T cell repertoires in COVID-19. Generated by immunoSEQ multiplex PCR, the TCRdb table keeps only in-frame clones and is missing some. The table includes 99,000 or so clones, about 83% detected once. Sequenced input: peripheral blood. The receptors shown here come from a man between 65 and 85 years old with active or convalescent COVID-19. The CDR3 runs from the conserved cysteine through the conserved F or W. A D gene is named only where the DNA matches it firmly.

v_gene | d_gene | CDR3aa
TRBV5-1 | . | CASSLTAGNTEAFF
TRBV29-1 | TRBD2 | CSGRTSGGQYNEQFF
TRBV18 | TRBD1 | CASSPDRPGELFF
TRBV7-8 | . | CASSLAESLLNQPQHF
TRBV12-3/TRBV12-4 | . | CASSFEGYEQYF
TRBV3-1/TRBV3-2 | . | CASSQARGGTRYTF
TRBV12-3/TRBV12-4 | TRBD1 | CASSSDRGGGYTF
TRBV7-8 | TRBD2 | CASSLTSGGATQYF
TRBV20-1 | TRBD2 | CSASRRGWADTQYF
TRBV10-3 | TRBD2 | CAISDYWGGNEQFF
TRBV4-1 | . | CASSQGGQYTDTQYF
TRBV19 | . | CASSLGTRANTGELFF
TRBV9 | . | CASSVKEDTQYF
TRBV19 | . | CASHSGILLNQPQHF
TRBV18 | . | CASSPNRVGTEAFF
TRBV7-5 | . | CARSLYLSGDSGNTIYF
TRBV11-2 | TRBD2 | CASSRRTSGGEQFF
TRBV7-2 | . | CASSTSMPGSRGKVNEQFF
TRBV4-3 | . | CASSQIQGNEQFF
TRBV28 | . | CASSYQGTNEKLFF
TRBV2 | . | CASSESSFGANVLTF
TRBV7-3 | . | CASSLSPESSGNTIYF
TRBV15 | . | CATSSGQNTEAFF
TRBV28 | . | CASSLRQGGGYTF
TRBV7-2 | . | CASSSTGQTNEQFF
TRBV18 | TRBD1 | CASSQGQGATGELFF
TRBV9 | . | CASSQGLDYNSPLHF
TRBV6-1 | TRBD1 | CASSEAGQGIETQYF
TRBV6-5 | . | CASSTDRQEWEKLFF
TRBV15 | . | CATSRAGSGANVLTF
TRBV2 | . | CASNAPQRQETQYF
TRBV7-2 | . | CASSLGFRGQETQYF
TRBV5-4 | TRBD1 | CASSLEATGIRGYTF